The clone carrying this T cell receptor (beta chain) was found many times. What it binds is not known. This sample was included in a study of T-cell memory formation after mild COVID-19. Overall study results and limits: While clones contracting from day 15 to 85 were balanced between CD4 and CD8, later expanders leaned CD4+.

MiXCR, run by TCRdb on the 5' RACE reads, gives a single entry per CDR3 protein. The table shows roughly 51,000 distinct CDR3 sequences, with 7.3% occurring only once. CDR1 is SQVTM, CDR2 ANQGSEA, per germline. The V end was cut by 6 bases, the J end by 0 bases, with 11 bases between. The CDR3 has 14 amino acids. This chain connects TRBV29-1 to TRBJ2-2; tentative D call: TRBD1 (5 bases). Sequences were obtained from PBMCs or a T cell subset sorted from them (not recorded which). This receptor was obtained from a man in his late teens or twenties who had mild COVID-19 (a few samples of this study predate the infection). Cell type and time point are not known. The CDR3 spells CSVYDRSNTGELFF. CDR3 bases: TGCAGCGTATATGACAGATCGAACACCGGGGAGCTGTTTTTT.